Listed here are 26 T cell receptor beta chains from one sample, sequenced in a study of Ad26.COV2.S vaccination and SARS-CoV-2 variants. The data were produced by immunoSEQ multiplex PCR, yet TCRdb's version contains in-frame clones alone and is incomplete. This sample has 410,000 or so clones, with around 90% found just once. The treatment: around 19 received Ad26.COV2.S at low or high dose, single or two shots; 5 received placebo; per-sample allocation not given. Day 63 after the first injection of vaccine or placebo was the sampling time. The source was peripheral blood, collected in a trial of Ad26.COV2.S vaccine versus placebo. These receptors all stem from a person between 18 and 65 years old who received the Ad26.COV2.S COVID-19 vaccine or a placebo.

The genes are TRBV5-5 and TRBJ2-7, with a tentative D call TRBD2 (5 bases). The CDR3 extends over 13 amino acids. Trimming left V 1 base short and J 3 bases short, with 8 bases between. CDR1 SGHKS and CDR2 YYEKEE come from the germline V gene (reference sequence). The CDR3 bases are TGTGCCAGCAGCTTGAATGCGGGCTACGAGCAGTACTTC. Protein product: CASSLNAGYEQYF.

The rearrangement links TRBV15 to TRBJ1-1; D might be TRBD1 (5 bases). V was trimmed by 0 bases and J by 7 bases, leaving 12 bases between them. The V gene's germline CDR1 is LNHNV and CDR2 YYDKDF (reference sequence). The CDR3 spans 14 residues. CDR3 sequence reads: CATSRDTGLGEAFF. The CDR3 coding sequence is TGTGCCACCAGCAGAGATACAGGCCTTGGTGAAGCTTTCTTT.

This clone was observed once. J is TRBJ2-3 and V is TRBV30, with D perhaps TRBD2 (5 bases). The V end lost 2 bases, the J end lost 5 bases, and 8 bases lay between the germline ends. CDR1 and CDR2 from the germline V gene are GTSNPN and SVGIG (reference sequence). CDR3 length: 12 amino acids. The CDR3 DNA reads as TGTGCCTGGAGTCCGGCGGGAGATACGCAGTATTTT. As protein: CAWSPAGDTQYF.

Of note for this clone: At the DNA level, this CDR3 is encoded by other sequences in the same sample as well. The chain recombines TRBV30 with TRBJ2-2; D is possibly TRBD1 or TRBD2 (5 bases each). This CDR3 spans 13 amino acids. Germline loops: CDR1 GTSNPN, CDR2 SVGIG (reference sequence). Trimming took 0 bases from V and 5 from J, leaving 7 bases between them. The CDR3 bases are TGTGCCTGGAGTGTTGGGGGAACCGGGGAGCTGTTTTTT. This sequence encodes CAWSVGGTGELFF.

The chain combines TRBV30 with TRBJ1-5, with D possibly matching TRBD1 (6 bases). The V gene's germline CDR1 is GTSNPN and CDR2 SVGIG (reference sequence). This CDR3 comprises 13 residues. V lost 1 base to trimming and J lost 4 bases, with 8 bases between them. DNA of the CDR3: TGTGCCTGGAGTGGACAGGAAAATCAGCCCCAGCATTTT. Its protein is CAWSGQENQPQHF. The full variable domain, in which reference TRBV30 and TRBJ1-5 provide the parts outside the CDR3, is SQTIHQWPATLVQPVGSPLSLECTVEGTSNPNLYWYRQAAGRGLQLLFYSVGIGQISSEVPQNLSASRPQDRQFILSSKKLLLSDSGFYLCAWSGQENQPQHFGDGTRLSIL.

There are a few counts of this clone. The CDR3 here is CAWSQGGVAFF. The CDR3 DNA follows: TGTGCCTGGAGTCAAGGGGGGGTGGCTTTCTTT. This chain joins TRBV30 and TRBJ1-1; D may be TRBD1 (6 bases). This CDR3 spans 11 amino acids. Trimming cost V 2 bases and J 11 bases, with 12 bases left between them. The V gene's germline CDR1 is GTSNPN and CDR2 SVGIG (reference sequence).

The chain recombines TRBV6-6 with TRBJ2-7; D might be TRBD2 (6 bases). The CDR3 sequence is 13 residues long. The V gene lost 6 bases and the J gene lost 5 bases, with 14 bases spanning the gap. Per the germline V gene, CDR1 is MNHNY and CDR2 is SVGAGI (reference sequence). Written as DNA, the CDR3 is TGTGCCAGCAGCAATGTGGAGGGAGACGAGCAGTACTTC. This encodes CASSNVEGDEQYF.

V gene TRBV7-9 combines with J gene TRBJ2-1; D remains unclear. Trimming shortened V by 3 bases and J by 7 bases, and 10 bases separated the two germline ends. The CDR3 sequence is 13 residues long. The V gene's germline CDR1 is SEHNR and CDR2 FQNEAQ (reference sequence). The chain's CDR3 is CASSFVLKNEQFF. The CDR3 DNA follows: TGTGCCAGCAGCTTCGTCCTAAAAAATGAGCAGTTCTTC.

The rearrangement uses TRBV28 and TRBJ1-2; unclear D gene. The germline V gene has CDR1 MDHEN and CDR2 SYDVKM. This CDR3 contains 12 residues. V was pared by 5 bases and J by 8 bases, with 12 bases between. The CDR3 loop reads CASSTAGLGYTF. The CDR3 bases are TGTGCCAGCAGTACCGCCGGGCTGGGCTACACCTTC.

V gene TRBV12-3 or TRBV12-4 combines with J gene TRBJ2-1; tentatively, D is TRBD2 (6 bases). This CDR3 contains 13 residues. With 5 bases removed from V and 5 bases from J, the gap between germline ends came to 10 bases. The CDR3 DNA sequence: TGTGCCAGCAGTCCCGGGACTCACAATGAGCAGTTCTTC. This encodes CASSPGTHNEQFF.

The chain joins TRBV12-5 to TRBJ2-2; D is unclear. The germline V and J ends were trimmed by 0 bases and 0 bases, with 2 bases remaining between them. Germline lookup yields CDR1 LGHNT and CDR2 FRNRAP. The CDR3 extends over 14 amino acids. This CDR3 is CASGLVANTGELFF. The CDR3 DNA reads as TGTGCTAGTGGTTTGGTAGCGAACACCGGGGAGCTGTTTTTT. The variable domain in full, with the rest retrieved from reference TRBV12-5 and TRBJ2-2, is DARVTQTPRHKVTEMGQEVTMRCQPILGHNTVFWYRQTMMQGLELLAYFRNRAPLDDSGMPKDRFSAEMPDATLATLKIQPSEPRDSAVYFCASGLVANTGELFFGEGSRLTVL.

The V gene is TRBV7-2, the J gene TRBJ2-7, with TRBD2 matching 13 bases. The CDR3 runs 15 residues. With V trimmed by 4 bases and J by 4 bases, 4 bases remained unmatched. Germline V gene sequence: CDR1 SGHTA, CDR2 FQGNSA. CDR3 loop: CASSSRTSGGYEQYF. In nucleotides, the CDR3 is TGTGCCAGCAGCTCCCGGACTAGCGGGGGTTACGAGCAGTACTTC. Filled out from reference TRBV7-2 and TRBJ2-7, the complete variable domain reads GAGVSQSPSNKVTEKGKDVELRCDPISGHTALYWYRQSLGQGLEFLIYFQGNSAPDKSGLPSDRFSAERTGGSVSTLTIQRTQQEDSAVYLCASSSRTSGGYEQYFGPGTRLTVT.

The genes are TRBV19 and TRBJ2-7; TRBD1 aligns across 7 bases. This CDR3 is built from 15 residues. Trimming at V came to 3 bases and at J to 1 base, leaving 6 bases not matched to a gene. The germline gives CDR1 LNHDA, CDR2 SQIVND (reference sequence). CDR3 sequence: CASSIYRGSSYEQYF. In DNA, the CDR3 is TGTGCCAGTAGTATTTACAGGGGTTCTTCCTACGAGCAGTACTTC. Together with reference TRBV19 and TRBJ2-7, the CDR3 gives the full variable domain: DGGITQSPKYLFRKEGQNVTLSCEQNLNHDAMYWYRQDPGQGLRLIYYSQIVNDFQKGDIAEGYSVSREKKESFPLTVTSAQKNPTAFYLCASSIYRGSSYEQYFGPGTRLTVT.

This clone occurred once. The sample carries other DNA sequences with the same CDR3. The V and J genes are TRBV30 and TRBJ2-7; D perhaps matches TRBD1 (5 bases). Per germline, CDR1 GTSNPN and CDR2 SVGIG (reference sequence). V dropped 0 bases and J dropped 5 bases, with 5 bases sitting between them. CDR3 length equals 11 residues. CDR3 nucleotide sequence: TGTGCCTGGAGTGTAGGGGACGAGCAGTACTTC. Its translation: CAWSVGDEQYF.

The rearrangement links TRBV7-2 to TRBJ2-7, with TRBD2 matching 8 bases. Germline V gene lookup returns CDR1 SGHTA and CDR2 FQGNSA. V lost 1 base, J lost 3 bases, and 5 bases stayed unmatched. The CDR3 loop spans 15 amino acids. The CDR3 spells CASSLGAGGVYEQYF. The CDR3 DNA reads as TGTGCCAGCAGCTTAGGGGCGGGAGGCGTCTACGAGCAGTACTTC.

The V gene is TRBV7-2, the J gene TRBJ1-2; tentative D call: TRBD1 (6 bases). Germline loops: CDR1 SGHTA, CDR2 FQGNSA. Trimming stripped 3 bases from V and 4 bases from J, with 12 bases between. This CDR3 has 14 residues. Here the CDR3 reads CASSLGHDFYGYTF. CDR3 bases: TGTGCCAGCAGCTTGGGACACGATTTCTATGGCTACACCTTC. The full variable domain, with the rest looked up from reference TRBV7-2 and TRBJ1-2, is GAGVSQSPSNKVTEKGKDVELRCDPISGHTALYWYRQSLGQGLEFLIYFQGNSAPDKSGLPSDRFSAERTGGSVSTLTIQRTQQEDSAVYLCASSLGHDFYGYTFGSGTRLTVV.

The chain has TRBV28 and TRBJ2-3; D perhaps matches TRBD2 (6 bases). Germline-derived CDR1 and CDR2 are MDHEN and SYDVKM. V gave up 5 bases and J gave up 2 bases, with 17 bases separating them. This CDR3 contains 16 residues. In DNA form, the CDR3 reads TGTGCCAGCAGTCCCCCCCTAGCGACTGTCACAGATACGCAGTATTTT. Its translation is CASSPPLATVTDTQYF.

The V gene is TRBV12-5, the J gene TRBJ2-5, with 8 positions matching TRBD1. The CDR3 contains 13 residues. V gave up 6 bases and J gave up 4 bases; unmatched junction bases: 4. The germline CDR1 and CDR2 sequences are LGHNT and FRNRAP. The CDR3 nucleotides read TGTGCTAGTGGGACAGGGGTGCTAGAGACCCAGTACTTC. Encoded protein: CASGTGVLETQYF.

V usage is TRBV19 and J usage is TRBJ1-1, with a possible D match to TRBD1 (5 bases). The V gene's germline CDR1 is LNHDA and CDR2 SQIVND (reference sequence). Trimming took 7 bases from V and 2 from J, leaving 11 bases between them. There are 13 residues in the CDR3. The CDR3 nucleotides read TGTGCCAGTACCGGGACCCGAAACACTGAAGCTTTCTTT. It encodes CASTGTRNTEAFF.

The chain recombines TRBV5-1 with TRBJ2-7, with 7 bases lining up with TRBD1. The V gene's germline CDR1 is SGHRS and CDR2 YFSETQ. This CDR3 comprises 14 residues. With V trimmed by 4 bases and J by 3 bases, 7 bases remained unmatched. The CDR3 here is CASSPTGTDYEQYF. The CDR3 nucleotides are TGCGCCAGCAGCCCCACCGGGACAGACTACGAGCAGTACTTC.

The V gene is TRBV5-1, the J gene TRBJ1-6; TRBD1 agrees at 9 bases. The V gene's germline CDR1 is SGHRS and CDR2 YFSETQ. J was trimmed by 7 bases and V by 2 bases; bases with no gene match: 10. The CDR3 is made up of 17 amino acids. The CDR3 loop is CASSLRTGATQNSPLHF. CDR3 sequence (DNA): TGCGCCAGCAGCTTACGGACAGGGGCGACCCAAAATTCACCCCTCCACTTT.

The rearrangement links TRBV28 to TRBJ2-7, with D possibly TRBD1 on 6 matching bases. Looked up from germline, CDR1 is MDHEN and CDR2 is SYDVKM. V was clipped by 4 bases and J by 2 bases, with 15 bases between them. The CDR3 length is 15 residues. For the CDR3, the DNA is TGTGCCAGCAGTTCATGGGACACGCGACCCTACGAGCAGTACTTC. Encoded protein: CASSSWDTRPYEQYF.

The CDR3, as DNA: TGTGCCAGCAGTGAACCCGGGACAGGGGTTGAAAAACTGTTTTTT. Amino acid sequence: CASSEPGTGVEKLFF. The genes are TRBV25-1 and TRBJ1-4, with 10 bases identical to TRBD1. Per the germline V gene, CDR1 is MGHDK and CDR2 is SYGVNS. Unmatched junction bases numbered 4, after V lost 2 bases and J lost 7 bases. The CDR3 contains 15 residues. Full variable domain (outside the CDR3, taken from reference TRBV25-1 and TRBJ1-4): EADIYQTPRYLVIGTGKKITLECSQTMGHDKMYWYQQDPGMELHLIHYSYGVNSTEKGDLSSESTVSRIRTEHFPLTLESARPSHTSQYLCASSEPGTGVEKLFFGSGTQLSVL.

This clone appeared a single time. The genes are TRBV5-8 and TRBJ2-3; D unresolved. This CDR3 comprises 17 residues. Germline loops: CDR1 SGHTS, CDR2 YDEGEE. V was shortened by 0 bases and J by 5 bases, with 19 bases between the two germline ends. The CDR3 DNA reads as TGTGCCAGCAGCTTGGCCGAGATATACAAGGATGGAGATACGCAGTATTTT. Its protein product is CASSLAEIYKDGDTQYF.

V and J are TRBV7-2 and TRBJ2-1; possible D gene TRBD2, 5 bases. The CDR3 totals 13 residues. From germline, CDR1 is SGHTA and CDR2 FQGNSA. Trimming took off 3 bases at V and 8 bases at J, with 11 bases between the two ends. The CDR3 bases are TGTGCCAGCAGCTTGTACAGCGGAGATGAGCAGTTCTTC. This translates into CASSLYSGDEQFF. Full variable domain (outside the CDR3, taken from reference TRBV7-2 and TRBJ2-1): GAGVSQSPSNKVTEKGKDVELRCDPISGHTALYWYRQSLGQGLEFLIYFQGNSAPDKSGLPSDRFSAERTGGSVSTLTIQRTQQEDSAVYLCASSLYSGDEQFFGPGTRLTVL.

The chain joins TRBV21-1 to TRBJ1-5. TRBV21-1 counts as a pseudogene. This CDR3 spans 19 amino acids. The CDR3 region has the DNA TGTGCCAGCAGCAAAGCCTTTTCAGTGATAGGGAGGAGGAATCAGCCCCAGCATTTT. Amino acid sequence: CASSKAFSVIGRRNQPQHF.